Each of the 9 T cell receptor beta chains below was sequenced from the same sample in a study of T cell responses to AZD1222 COVID-19 vaccine. The table came from immunoSEQ multiplex PCR; TCRdb's copy has only in-frame clones and leaves some out. The sample shows fewer than 150,000 clones, around 84% of them seen only once. The sequences come from peripheral blood, collected 28 days after the second AZD1222 dose. The receptors were gathered from an adult who received the AZD1222 COVID-19 vaccine.

The J gene is TRBJ1-5, the V gene TRBV12-3 or TRBV12-4, with TRBD1 matching over 9 bases. Unmatched junction bases numbered 7, after V lost 9 bases and J lost 7 bases. This CDR3 is 13 amino acids long. CDR3 DNA: TGTGCCAGTGCCACAGGGGGCGGACAGCCCCAGCATTTT. Protein: CASATGGGQPQHF.

Comment on this clone: Germline is not matched at one junction end, which may reflect a read error. This chain connects TRBV11-2 to TRBJ1-2; D possibly corresponds to TRBD1 (6 bases). The CDR3 contains 14 residues. Germline V gene lookup returns CDR1 SGHAT and CDR2 FQNNGV. CDR3 bases: TGTGCCAGCAGATTAGCGCAGGGGAACTATGGCTACACCTTC. This translates into CASRLAQGNYGYTF.

The CDR3 sequence is CASSREDGTSGGKDTQYF. Here the CDR3 DNA reads TGTGCCAGCAGCAGGGAGGACGGGACTAGCGGGGGGAAAGATACGCAGTATTTT. This chain uses TRBV21-1 with TRBJ2-3; the table's D gene call, TRBD2, was not cross checked with the DNA. TRBV21-1 is noted as a pseudogene. This CDR3 comprises 18 residues.

The genes are TRBV5-1 and TRBJ2-5, with 7 positions matching TRBD1. This CDR3 region has 14 residues. V gave up 0 bases and J gave up 4 bases; unmatched junction bases: 3. Germline V CDR1 and CDR2: SGHRS, YFSETQ. In DNA, the CDR3 is TGCGCCAGCAGCTTGGGAGGGGGCCCAGAGACCCAGTACTTC. Translating gives CASSLGGGPETQYF.

This chain uses TRBV10-3 with TRBJ2-2; no definite D call. CDR1 is ENHRY, CDR2 SYGVKD, per germline. The CDR3 sequence is 14 residues long. V dropped 7 bases and J dropped 3 bases, with 12 bases sitting between them. CDR3 residues: CAIKATLDTGELFF. The CDR3 DNA reads TGTGCCATCAAGGCTACCCTGGACACCGGGGAGCTGTTTTTT.

The chain joins TRBV6-5 to TRBJ1-5; 7 bases match TRBD1. The CDR3 is 15 residues long. V lost 5 bases, J lost 4 bases, and 8 bases stayed unmatched. Germline V gene data show CDR1 as MNHEY and CDR2 as SVGAGI. CDR3 coding DNA: TGTGCCAGCAGTACAGGGGTAGAAGGAAATCAGCCCCAGCATTTT. Protein: CASSTGVEGNQPQHF.

The chain combines TRBV9 with TRBJ1-4; D call uncertain. V gave up 0 bases and J gave up 3 bases, with 9 bases separating them. CDR3 length equals 15 residues. Germline V lookup: CDR1 SGDLS, CDR2 YYNGEE. This chain's CDR3 is CASSVDGTANEKLFF. For the CDR3, the DNA is TGTGCCAGCAGCGTAGATGGAACAGCTAATGAAAAACTGTTTTTT. Together with reference TRBV9 and TRBJ1-4, the CDR3 gives the full variable domain: DSGVTQTPKHLITATGQRVTLRCSPRSGDLSVYWYQQSLDQGLQFLIQYYNGEERAKGNILERFSAQQFPDLHSELNLSSLELGDSALYFCASSVDGTANEKLFFGSGTQLSVL.

J is TRBJ2-5 and V is TRBV5-1; D is perhaps TRBD1 (5 bases). The V and J ends lost 7 bases and 0 bases respectively, with 13 bases between them. CDR1 and CDR2 from the germline V gene are SGHRS and YFSETQ. The CDR3 is 14 amino acids. CDR3 DNA sequence: TGCGCCAGCTCGCCAGGGCAATACCAAGAGACCCAGTACTTC. This encodes CASSPGQYQETQYF.

The chain recombines TRBV7-3 with TRBJ1-2, with a possible D match to TRBD1 (5 bases). The V end was cut by 5 bases, the J end by 6 bases, with 19 bases between. The CDR3 is 15 residues long. CDR1 SGHTA and CDR2 FQGTGA come from the germline V gene. The CDR3 sequence is CASSKSTGAGNGYTF. In nucleotides, the CDR3 is TGTGCCAGCAGCAAATCAACCGGGGCCGGAAATGGCTACACCTTC.